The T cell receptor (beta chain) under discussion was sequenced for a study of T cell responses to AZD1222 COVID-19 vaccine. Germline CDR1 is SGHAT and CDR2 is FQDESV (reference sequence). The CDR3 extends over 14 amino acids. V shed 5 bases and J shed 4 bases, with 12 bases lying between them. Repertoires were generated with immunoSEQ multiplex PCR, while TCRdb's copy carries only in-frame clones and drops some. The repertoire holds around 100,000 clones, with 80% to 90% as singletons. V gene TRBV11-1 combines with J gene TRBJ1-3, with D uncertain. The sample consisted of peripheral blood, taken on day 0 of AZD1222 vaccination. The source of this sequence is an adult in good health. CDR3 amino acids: CASSRRGSGNTIYF. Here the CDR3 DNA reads TGTGCCAGCAGCCGACGGGGATCCGGAAACACCATATATTTT.